These T cell receptor beta chains were read from a single sample in a study of blood T cell repertoires in COVID-19. TCRdb keeps only in-frame clones here, not all; method: immunoSEQ multiplex PCR. Here the sample spans tens of thousands of clones, 82% being singletons. The sequenced material came from peripheral blood. Every receptor here comes from an elderly man with active COVID-19. CDR3s include the opening cysteine and the closing phenylalanine or tryptophan. The order of the fields is J gene, V gene, CDR3 length, D gene, clone size, CDR3 protein, CDR3 DNA. D genes are given only for firm matches. A row's size may be missing; if present it is once, few, many or a size class.

j_gene: TRBJ1-5; v_gene: TRBV11-3; len: 14; d_gene: TRBD1; abundance: many; CDR3aa: CASSSRGRDQPQHF; CDR3nt: TGTGCCAGCAGCTCAAGGGGGCGCGATCAGCCCCAGCATTTT
j_gene: TRBJ1-5; v_gene: TRBV6-9; len: 15; d_gene: .; abundance: .; CDR3aa: CASSSRGSLCQPQHF; CDR3nt: TGTGCCAGCAGTTCTCGAGGGTCTTTATGTCAGCCCCAGCATTTT
j_gene: TRBJ2-1; v_gene: TRBV5-6; len: 15; d_gene: TRBD2; abundance: .; CDR3aa: CASSSLAGGWNEQFF; CDR3nt: TGTGCCAGCAGCTCACTAGCGGGAGGTTGGAATGAGCAGTTCTTC
j_gene: TRBJ1-1; v_gene: TRBV5-4; len: 14; d_gene: TRBD1; abundance: once; CDR3aa: CASSLTGGDTEAFF; CDR3nt: TGTGCCAGCAGCTTGACAGGGGGCGACACTGAAGCTTTCTTT
j_gene: TRBJ2-7; v_gene: TRBV6-5; len: 14; d_gene: .; abundance: .; CDR3aa: CASTRGTLPYEQYF; CDR3nt: TGTGCCAGCACCCGGGGGACGTTGCCCTACGAGCAGTACTTC
j_gene: TRBJ2-5; v_gene: TRBV6-2/TRBV6-3; len: 15; d_gene: TRBD2; abundance: .; CDR3aa: CASSYSGTKRETQYF; CDR3nt: TGTGCCAGCAGTTACTCGGGGACTAAGAGGGAGACCCAGTACTTC
j_gene: TRBJ1-5; v_gene: TRBV7-2; len: 15; d_gene: .; abundance: .; CDR3aa: CASSRGEWGNQPQHF; CDR3nt: TGTGCCAGCAGCCGCGGGGAGTGGGGCAATCAGCCCCAGCATTTT
j_gene: TRBJ1-3; v_gene: TRBV2; len: 19; d_gene: TRBD1; abundance: .; CDR3aa: CASSDGLSGTGAYGNTIYF; CDR3nt: TGTGCCAGCAGTGATGGTCTCTCCGGGACAGGGGCATACGGAAACACCATATATTTT
j_gene: TRBJ2-1; v_gene: TRBV27; len: 14; d_gene: TRBD2; abundance: .; CDR3aa: CASKPSGRYNEQFF; CDR3nt: TGTGCCAGCAAGCCTAGCGGGAGGTACAATGAGCAGTTCTTC
j_gene: TRBJ1-1; v_gene: TRBV27; len: 15; d_gene: TRBD1; abundance: few; CDR3aa: CASSGGTGMNTEAFF; CDR3nt: TGTGCCAGCAGTGGGGGGACAGGGATGAACACTGAAGCTTTCTTT
j_gene: TRBJ2-5; v_gene: TRBV28; len: 19; d_gene: TRBD1; abundance: few; CDR3aa: CASSIFGRTQGANQETQYF; CDR3nt: TGTGCCAGCAGTATTTTCGGGCGAACACAGGGGGCGAATCAAGAGACCCAGTACTTC
j_gene: TRBJ2-7; v_gene: TRBV9; len: 13; d_gene: .; abundance: .; CDR3aa: CASSGQSSYEQYF; CDR3nt: TGTGCCAGCAGCGGACAGAGCTCCTACGAGCAGTACTTC
j_gene: TRBJ1-5; v_gene: TRBV12-3/TRBV12-4; len: 13; d_gene: TRBD1; abundance: .; CDR3aa: CASSGQGGQPQHF; CDR3nt: TGTGCCAGCAGTGGACAGGGCGGCCAGCCCCAGCATTTT
j_gene: TRBJ2-7; v_gene: TRBV5-5; len: 14; d_gene: .; abundance: few; CDR3aa: CASSPLQGPYEQYF; CDR3nt: TGTGCCAGCAGCCCGCTACAGGGACCCTACGAGCAGTACTTC
j_gene: TRBJ2-3; v_gene: TRBV10-3; len: 17; d_gene: TRBD2; abundance: .; CDR3aa: CAISELTSGSPPGTQYF; CDR3nt: TGTGCCATCAGTGAGTTGACTAGCGGGAGCCCCCCGGGGACGCAGTATTTT
j_gene: TRBJ2-3; v_gene: TRBV5-4; len: 16; d_gene: .; abundance: .; CDR3aa: CASSSLTFSGTDTQYF; CDR3nt: TGTGCCAGCAGCTCCTTGACTTTTAGCGGCACAGATACGCAGTATTTT
j_gene: TRBJ2-3; v_gene: TRBV5-1; len: 13; d_gene: TRBD2; abundance: .; CDR3aa: CASSPGGGTMQYF; CDR3nt: TGCGCCAGCAGCCCCGGGGGGGGGACAATGCAGTATTTT
j_gene: TRBJ2-2; v_gene: TRBV14; len: 16; d_gene: .; abundance: .; CDR3aa: CASSLGLNLLGGELFF; CDR3nt: TGTGCCAGCAGCCTGGGACTGAACCTTTTGGGCGGGGAGCTGTTTTTT
j_gene: TRBJ2-6; v_gene: TRBV15; len: 16; d_gene: TRBD1; abundance: .; CDR3aa: CATSRVRGSGANVLTF; CDR3nt: TGTGCCACCAGCAGAGTCAGGGGGTCGGGGGCCAACGTCCTGACTTTC
j_gene: TRBJ2-7; v_gene: TRBV7-8; len: 15; d_gene: .; abundance: .; CDR3aa: CASSLEGGAAYEQYF; CDR3nt: TGTGCCAGCAGCTTGGAGGGCGGCGCGGCCTACGAGCAGTACTTC
j_gene: TRBJ1-3; v_gene: TRBV19; len: 15; d_gene: .; abundance: .; CDR3aa: CASKVGDLSGNTIYF; CDR3nt: TGTGCCAGTAAGGTGGGAGACCTCTCTGGAAACACCATATATTTT
j_gene: TRBJ2-7; v_gene: TRBV7-3; len: 14; d_gene: TRBD1; abundance: .; CDR3aa: CASSPGQGASEQYF; CDR3nt: TGTGCCAGCAGCCCGGGACAGGGGGCTAGCGAGCAGTACTTC
j_gene: TRBJ2-7; v_gene: TRBV7-3; len: 16; d_gene: TRBD1; abundance: few; CDR3aa: CASSKQPGQKTYEQYF; CDR3nt: TGTGCCAGCAGCAAACAACCGGGACAGAAGACCTACGAGCAGTACTTC
j_gene: TRBJ2-7; v_gene: TRBV3-1/TRBV3-2; len: 13; d_gene: TRBD2; abundance: few; CDR3aa: CASSHGLAYEQYF; CDR3nt: TGTGCCAGCAGCCACGGACTAGCCTACGAGCAGTACTTC
j_gene: TRBJ2-6; v_gene: TRBV5-1; len: 15; d_gene: TRBD1; abundance: few; CDR3aa: CASSATGSGANVLTF; CDR3nt: TGCGCCAGCAGCGCGACAGGGAGCGGGGCCAACGTCCTGACTTTC
j_gene: TRBJ2-5; v_gene: TRBV7-8; len: 14; d_gene: .; abundance: .; CDR3aa: CASSLGTGGETQYF; CDR3nt: TGTGCCAGCAGCTTAGGGACTGGAGGGGAGACCCAGTACTTC
j_gene: TRBJ1-2; v_gene: TRBV4-1; len: 13; d_gene: .; abundance: once; CDR3aa: CASSPPGYYGYTF; CDR3nt: TGCGCCAGCAGCCCCCCAGGGTACTATGGCTACACCTTC
j_gene: TRBJ2-7; v_gene: TRBV6-6; len: 14; d_gene: .; abundance: .; CDR3aa: CASRQQVSSYEQYF; CDR3nt: TGTGCCAGCAGACAACAGGTATCATCCTACGAGCAGTACTTC
j_gene: TRBJ2-5; v_gene: TRBV6-6; len: 15; d_gene: TRBD2; abundance: .; CDR3aa: CASSYPSGAQETQYF; CDR3nt: TGTGCCAGCAGTTACCCTAGCGGGGCCCAAGAGACCCAGTACTTC
j_gene: TRBJ1-2; v_gene: TRBV5-5; len: 14; d_gene: TRBD1; abundance: .; CDR3aa: CASSFGQGGYGYTF; CDR3nt: TGTGCCAGCAGCTTCGGACAGGGTGGTTATGGCTACACCTTC
j_gene: TRBJ2-7; v_gene: TRBV15; len: 16; d_gene: TRBD1; abundance: .; CDR3aa: CATSRGYGTGTYEQYF; CDR3nt: TGTGCCACCAGCAGAGGTTACGGGACAGGGACCTACGAGCAGTACTTC
j_gene: TRBJ2-4; v_gene: TRBV19; len: 12; d_gene: .; abundance: .; CDR3aa: CASSLAKNIQYF; CDR3nt: TGTGCCAGTAGTCTAGCGAAAAACATTCAGTACTTC
j_gene: TRBJ1-2; v_gene: TRBV6-5; len: 13; d_gene: .; abundance: .; CDR3aa: CASSYKVAYGYTF; CDR3nt: TGTGCCAGCAGTTATAAGGTAGCCTATGGCTACACCTTC
j_gene: TRBJ2-7; v_gene: TRBV4-2; len: 12; d_gene: TRBD1; abundance: once; CDR3aa: CASSQGITGASF; CDR3nt: TGTGCCAGCAGCCAAGGAATCACAGGGGCCTCTTTC
j_gene: TRBJ2-3; v_gene: TRBV29-1; len: 11; d_gene: .; abundance: .; CDR3aa: CSTESQGTQYF; CDR3nt: TGCAGCACAGAGAGCCAGGGGACGCAGTATTTT
j_gene: TRBJ2-1; v_gene: TRBV4-2; len: 19; d_gene: TRBD2; abundance: .; CDR3aa: CASSQDIASGRVSYNEQFF; CDR3nt: TGTGCCAGCAGCCAAGATATAGCTAGCGGGAGGGTCTCCTACAATGAGCAGTTCTTC
j_gene: TRBJ2-3; v_gene: TRBV6-2/TRBV6-3; len: 16; d_gene: TRBD2; abundance: .; CDR3aa: CASSYLAGGPTDTQYF; CDR3nt: TGTGCCAGCAGTTACTTAGCGGGGGGCCCCACAGATACGCAGTATTTT
j_gene: TRBJ1-1; v_gene: TRBV6-1; len: 14; d_gene: .; abundance: .; CDR3aa: CASSEESRWTEAFF; CDR3nt: TGTGCCAGCAGTGAAGAATCCCGGTGGACTGAAGCTTTCTTT
j_gene: TRBJ1-2; v_gene: TRBV29-1; len: 11; d_gene: .; abundance: few; CDR3aa: CSVEDREGYTF; CDR3nt: TGCAGCGTTGAAGACAGGGAAGGCTACACCTTC
j_gene: TRBJ1-5; v_gene: TRBV28; len: 17; d_gene: .; abundance: .; CDR3aa: CASSPGLQTNSNQPQHF; CDR3nt: TGTGCCAGCAGTCCGGGACTGCAGACTAATAGCAATCAGCCCCAGCATTTT
j_gene: TRBJ1-4; v_gene: TRBV5-1; len: 16; d_gene: TRBD1; abundance: .; CDR3aa: CASSRNTGQGEEKLFF; CDR3nt: TGCGCCAGCAGCAGGAACACGGGACAGGGTGAGGAAAAACTGTTTTTT
j_gene: TRBJ2-3; v_gene: TRBV11-2; len: 16; d_gene: TRBD2; abundance: .; CDR3aa: CASSRGLAGVRYTQYF; CDR3nt: TGTGCCAGCAGTCGCGGACTAGCGGGAGTTCGGTATACGCAGTATTTT
j_gene: TRBJ2-2; v_gene: TRBV13; len: 21; d_gene: TRBD2; abundance: few; CDR3aa: CASSSQTYSGGLGINTGELFF; CDR3nt: TGTGCCAGCAGCTCCCAGACATATAGCGGGGGGCTGGGCATCAACACCGGGGAGCTGTTTTTT
j_gene: TRBJ1-1; v_gene: TRBV3-1/TRBV3-2; len: 12; d_gene: .; abundance: once; CDR3aa: CASSHTLGGAFF; CDR3nt: TGTGCCAGCAGCCACACCTTAGGGGGAGCTTTCTTT
j_gene: TRBJ2-2; v_gene: TRBV12-5; len: 15; d_gene: TRBD1; abundance: few; CDR3aa: CASGTGQANTGELFF; CDR3nt: TGTGCTAGTGGTACGGGACAGGCCAACACCGGGGAGCTGTTTTTT
j_gene: TRBJ1-2; v_gene: TRBV19; len: 14; d_gene: .; abundance: .; CDR3aa: CASSASGGARGYTF; CDR3nt: TGTGCCAGTAGTGCCTCTGGGGGCGCGAGGGGCTACACCTTC
j_gene: TRBJ2-7; v_gene: TRBV14; len: 18; d_gene: TRBD2; abundance: .; CDR3aa: CASSQDKGLAGLSYEQYF; CDR3nt: TGTGCCAGCAGCCAAGATAAGGGGCTAGCGGGGCTTTCCTACGAGCAGTACTTC
j_gene: TRBJ1-1; v_gene: TRBV12-5; len: 14; d_gene: .; abundance: .; CDR3aa: CASAGEGGHTEAFF; CDR3nt: TGTGCTAGCGCGGGGGAAGGAGGGCACACTGAAGCTTTCTTT
j_gene: TRBJ2-7; v_gene: TRBV6-6; len: 13; d_gene: .; abundance: .; CDR3aa: CASSYFGSREQYF; CDR3nt: TGTGCCAGCAGTTACTTCGGGAGTCGCGAGCAGTACTTC
j_gene: TRBJ2-7; v_gene: TRBV28; len: 17; d_gene: .; abundance: .; CDR3aa: CASSLFMGGISPSEQYF; CDR3nt: TGTGCCAGCAGTTTGTTTATGGGGGGAATAAGCCCTAGCGAGCAGTACTTC
j_gene: TRBJ2-1; v_gene: TRBV7-9; len: 18; d_gene: TRBD2; abundance: .; CDR3aa: CASSPWMVAGGQDNEQFF; CDR3nt: TGTGCCAGCAGCCCTTGGATGGTAGCGGGGGGGCAGGACAATGAGCAGTTCTTC